These 5 T cell receptor beta chains came from one sample sequenced in a study of T cells after yellow fever vaccination (dated by TCRdb to the late 2010s). Libraries came from 5' RACE. Sequencing was carried out with an Illumina HiSeq 2500. TCRdb reanalyzed the raw reads on its own, using fastp at Q25 for trimming and MiXCR for clone calling, and kept in-frame beta chains. Under each unique CDR3 protein, matching rows form one entry showing the most common genes and DNA. In this sample the table shows around 300,000 distinct CDR3 sequences, 10% to 15% of which occur a single time. Around 0.55% of the sample is in the top ten clones. The treatment or condition label, read with the paper, signifies: live attenuated yellow fever vaccine strain. The sample was CD4+ T cells sorted from PBMCs, taken 45 days after the yellow fever booster vaccination. The receptors here all came from a man aged 30-40 years who received the YFV17D yellow fever vaccine.

The rearrangement joins TRBV6-1 to TRBJ2-5; 7 bases are shared with TRBD1. This CDR3 has 13 amino acids. Germline CDR1 and CDR2: MNHNS and SASEGT. The J segment lost 5 bases and the V segment lost 6 bases, leaving 6 bases of the junction unmatched. The CDR3 nucleotides read TGTGCCAGCAGGCTTTGGGGACAGGAGACCCAGTACTTC. Encoded protein: CASRLWGQETQYF.

This clonotype appeared a few times. The rearrangement joins TRBV7-9 to TRBJ1-1; D call uncertain. Trimming took 1 base from V and 5 from J, leaving 14 bases between them. Looked up from germline, CDR1 is SEHNR and CDR2 is FQNEAQ (reference sequence). This CDR3 contains 15 residues. CDR3 bases: TGTGCCAGCAGCTTAGTTCTCTCGGGAAGTACTGAAGCTTTCTTT. Amino acid sequence: CASSLVLSGSTEAFF.

This clonotype occurred a few times. The chain has TRBV10-3 and TRBJ2-6; 9 nucleotides align to TRBD1. CDR3 length: 16 amino acids. V shed 5 bases and J 2 bases; nucleotides not matched to a gene: 4. Per the germline V gene, CDR1 is ENHRY and CDR2 is SYGVKD. In DNA form, the CDR3 reads TGTGCCATCAGTCCCGGGACAGGGACTGGGGCCAACGTCCTGACTTTC. This encodes CAISPGTGTGANVLTF.

J is TRBJ2-1 and V is TRBV18, with TRBD2 as a possible D gene (7 bases). This CDR3 region has 16 residues. Germline values: CDR1 KGHSH, CDR2 LQKENI. Between the trimmed V and J ends, which lost 6 bases and 4 bases, there was a span of 19 bases. The CDR3 sequence: CASSPLRGGDYNEQFF. Written as DNA, the CDR3 is TGTGCCAGCTCCCCTCTCAGGGGAGGGGATTACAATGAGCAGTTCTTC. The full variable domain, with the rest looked up from reference TRBV18 and TRBJ2-1, is NAGVMQNPRHLVRRRGQEARLRCSPMKGHSHVYWYRQLPEEGLKFMVYLQKENIIDESGMPKERFSAEFPKEGPSILRIQQVVRGDSAAYFCASSPLRGGDYNEQFFGPGTRLTVL.

There are many counts of this clonotype. The chain carries TRBV20-1 and TRBJ1-5; D is undetermined. The germline V gene has CDR1 DFQATT and CDR2 SNEGSKA (reference sequence). V was trimmed by 1 base and J by 1 base, leaving 2 bases between them. The CDR3 has 12 residues. For the CDR3, the DNA is TGCAGTGCTAGAGGAAGCAATCAGCCCCAGCATTTT. Encoded protein: CSARGSNQPQHF.